This is a list of T cell receptor beta chains from one sample in a study of cytomegalovirus exposure and HLA in healthy donors. Assay used: immunoSEQ multiplex PCR; TCRdb lists only in-frame clones, some missing. The sample lists roughly 180,000 clones, about 9.4% occurring once. The material sequenced was PBMCs. These receptors were obtained from a woman younger than 45 in good health and CMV-seropositive. CDR3s include the opening cysteine and the closing phenylalanine or tryptophan. D genes are given only for firm matches. A row's size may be missing; if present it is once, few, many or a size class.

few,TRBD1,15,TRBV5-1,TRBJ2-3,CASSLLGQGPDTQYF,TGCGCCAGCAGCTTGCTAGGACAGGGCCCCGATACGCAGTATTTT
.,.,14,TRBV5-4,TRBJ1-1,CASSSNRVSTEAFF,TGTGCCAGCAGCTCAAACAGGGTTAGCACTGAAGCTTTCTTT
.,.,13,TRBV4-1,TRBJ1-6,CASSPQGGSPLHF,TGCGCCAGCAGCCCGCAGGGAGGCTCACCCCTCCACTTT
.,.,12,TRBV2,TRBJ1-2,CASSGNRDGYTF,TGTGCCAGCAGTGGAAACAGGGATGGCTACACCTTC
few,.,15,TRBV2,TRBJ1-1,CASSAGLRVNTEAFF,TGTGCCAGCAGTGCCGGTCTTCGGGTAAATACTGAAGCTTTCTTT
few,.,14,TRBV2,TRBJ1-4,CASSLSGAREKLFF,TGTGCCAGCAGTTTATCTGGGGCGCGAGAAAAACTGTTTTTT
few,TRBD2,15,TRBV7-2,TRBJ2-1,CASRVFLAGYNEQFF,TGTGCCAGCAGAGTCTTTCTAGCGGGATACAATGAGCAGTTCTTC
few,.,15,TRBV29-1,TRBJ1-1,CSVLDWSRAGTEAFF,TGCAGCGTTCTCGACTGGAGCAGGGCAGGGACTGAAGCTTTCTTT
few,TRBD2,16,TRBV19,TRBJ2-7,CASSKPGLDPSSGQYF,TGTGCCAGTAGTAAACCGGGACTAGACCCCAGCTCGGGGCAGTACTTC
few,.,13,TRBV25-1,TRBJ1-1,CASSDSRNTEAFF,TGTGCCAGCAGTGATTCCAGGAACACTGAAGCTTTCTTT
few,.,17,TRBV9,TRBJ2-7,CASSAHREMGFNYEQYF,TGTGCCAGTTCAGCCCACAGGGAAATGGGGTTTAACTACGAGCAGTACTTC
.,TRBD1,14,TRBV19,TRBJ2-1,CASWRQGSANEQFF,TGTGCCAGTTGGAGACAGGGCTCGGCAAATGAGCAGTTCTTC
.,.,15,TRBV5-5,TRBJ2-3,CASSLGRRATDTQYF,TGTGCCAGCAGCTTGGGACGGAGAGCCACAGATACGCAGTATTTT
.,TRBD1,15,TRBV25-1,TRBJ1-1,CASGRAGQGDTEAFF,TGTGCCAGCGGCAGGGCGGGGCAGGGGGACACTGAAGCTTTCTTT
few,TRBD2,15,TRBV9,TRBJ2-1,CASSVGIAGIYEQFF,TGTGCCAGCAGCGTAGGAATAGCGGGAATTTATGAGCAGTTCTTC
.,.,13,TRBV9,TRBJ2-7,CASSPGLFYEQYF,TGTGCCAGCAGCCCGGGACTGTTCTACGAGCAGTACTTC
.,.,11,TRBV20-1,TRBJ1-2,CSAIGDYGYTF,TGCAGTGCTATAGGGGACTATGGCTACACCTTC
.,TRBD2,17,TRBV2,TRBJ2-2,CASRNGLAGGPAGELFF,TGTGCCAGCAGGAACGGACTAGCGGGAGGGCCGGCCGGGGAGCTGTTTTTT
few,.,11,TRBV20-1,TRBJ1-2,CSAKRVNGYTF,TGCAGTGCTAAACGGGTTAATGGCTACACCTTC
.,.,13,TRBV6-1,TRBJ1-1,CASSRRVNTEAFF,TGTGCCAGCAGCCGACGGGTGAACACTGAAGCTTTCTTT
few,TRBD1,15,TRBV2,TRBJ2-2,CASSGTGRNTGELFF,TGTGCCAGCAGTGGGACAGGGCGGAACACCGGGGAGCTGTTTTTT
.,.,16,TRBV19,TRBJ2-3,CASSPLARPSTDTQYF,TGTGCCAGTAGCCCTCTAGCGAGACCTAGCACAGATACGCAGTATTTT
few,TRBD1,14,TRBV6-5,TRBJ1-1,CASSQTGLNTEAFF,TGTGCCAGCAGTCAGACAGGGTTGAACACTGAAGCTTTCTTT
few,TRBD2,17,TRBV5-4,TRBJ2-7,CASSFAGGLAGVYEQYF,TGTGCCAGCAGCTTCGCAGGGGGACTAGCGGGTGTCTACGAGCAGTACTTC
.,TRBD2,13,TRBV2,TRBJ2-3,CATAGGAGGKVYF,TGTGCCACCGCGGGGGGAGCGGGAGGAAAAGTGTATTTT
few,TRBD1,14,TRBV11-2,TRBJ1-1,CASSPGGGPTEAFF,TGTGCCAGCAGCCCCGGAGGGGGCCCCACTGAAGCTTTCTTT
few,TRBD1,15,TRBV10-1,TRBJ2-7,CASSEPGQGANEQYF,TGCGCCAGCAGTGAGCCCGGACAGGGGGCGAACGAGCAGTACTTC
.,.,11,TRBV29-1,TRBJ1-2,CSVSEGYGYTF,TGCAGCGTCTCCGAGGGCTATGGCTACACCTTC
.,.,15,TRBV14,TRBJ1-5,CASSQDGRAGQPQHF,TGTGCCAGCAGCCAAGATGGGAGGGCTGGGCAGCCCCAGCATTTT
.,.,16,TRBV15,TRBJ2-7,CATSRDLGGSPYEQYF,TGTGCCACCAGCAGAGATCTAGGAGGGAGTCCCTACGAGCAGTACTTC
few,TRBD2,15,TRBV9,TRBJ2-1,CASSPGLAENNEQFF,TGTGCCAGCAGCCCTGGACTAGCGGAAAACAATGAGCAGTTCTTC
.,.,15,TRBV19,TRBJ1-2,CASSILGTLIYGYTF,TGTGCCAGTAGTATCCTCGGGACTTTAATATATGGCTACACCTTC
few,TRBD1,18,TRBV2,TRBJ2-6,CAGAGDRGKGSGANVLTF,TGTGCCGGTGCGGGGGACAGGGGCAAAGGCTCTGGGGCCAACGTCCTGACTTTC
.,TRBD1,18,TRBV19,TRBJ2-7,CASSPTLFLDRGDYEQYF,TGTGCCAGTAGTCCGACCCTTTTTCTCGACAGGGGCGACTACGAGCAGTACTTC
few,TRBD1,14,TRBV6-6,TRBJ2-7,CASSYSQGAGEQYF,TGTGCCAGCAGTTACTCACAGGGGGCCGGGGAGCAGTACTTC
.,TRBD2,16,TRBV5-1,TRBJ2-2,CASSLLAGVSTGELFF,TGCGCCAGCAGCTTACTAGCGGGAGTAAGCACCGGGGAGCTGTTTTTT
few,TRBD2,15,TRBV6-5,TRBJ2-7,CASSYSSGRSYEQYF,TGTGCCAGCAGTTACTCGAGCGGGAGAAGCTACGAGCAGTACTTC
few,.,13,TRBV18,TRBJ1-1,CASSGTGDTEAFF,TGTGCCAGCTCAGGTACGGGGGACACTGAAGCTTTCTTT
few,.,12,TRBV7-6,TRBJ2-3,CASSTRREDKYF,TGTGCCAGCAGCACCAGGAGGGAGGACAAGTATTTT
.,TRBD2,18,TRBV9,TRBJ2-1,CASSVPLGRSGRANEQFF,TGTGCCAGCAGCGTTCCTCTGGGTCGGAGCGGGAGGGCCAATGAGCAGTTCTTC
few,TRBD1,14,TRBV6-1,TRBJ2-3,CASRLDRATDTQYF,TGTGCCAGCAGGTTAGACAGGGCCACAGATACGCAGTATTTT
few,.,13,TRBV7-2,TRBJ2-5,CASSLSRQETQYF,TGTGCCAGCAGCTTGAGCAGGCAAGAGACCCAGTACTTC
.,.,16,TRBV7-7,TRBJ2-1,CASSLGGIQPYNEQFF,TGTGCCAGCAGCTTAGGAGGGATACAGCCCTACAATGAGCAGTTCTTC
.,TRBD1,16,TRBV7-6,TRBJ2-5,CASSLRTGQREETQYF,TGTGCCAGCAGCCTCCGGACAGGACAACGAGAAGAGACCCAGTACTTC
few,.,11,TRBV11-3,TRBJ1-2,CASSAQGCYTF,TGTGCCAGCAGCGCTCAGGGGTGCTACACCTTC
few,.,17,TRBV30,TRBJ2-6,CAWSGGAVSSGANVLTF,TGTGCCTGGAGTGGGGGAGCCGTCAGCTCTGGGGCCAACGTCCTGACTTTC
few,TRBD2,15,TRBV27,TRBJ2-7,CASSSTSAISYEQYF,TGTGCCAGCAGTTCGACTAGCGCCATATCCTACGAGCAGTACTTC
once,.,14,TRBV7-2,TRBJ2-5,CASSLGGEQGTQYF,TGTGCCAGCAGCTTAGGCGGCGAGCAAGGGACCCAGTACTTC
few,.,14,TRBV5-1,TRBJ1-6,CASSSGRSNSPLHF,TGCGCCAGCAGCAGCGGCAGGAGTAATTCACCCCTCCACTTT
.,TRBD2,15,TRBV6-5,TRBJ2-7,CASSTEREGQPEQYF,TGTGCCAGCAGCACGGAGCGGGAGGGCCAGCCCGAGCAGTACTTC
few,.,17,TRBV19,TRBJ2-4,CASSTGLGTLAKNIQYF,TGTGCCAGTAGTACTGGACTGGGAACCTTAGCCAAAAACATTCAGTACTTC
.,.,15,TRBV5-1,TRBJ1-2,CASSLAPDTWAGYTF,TGCGCCAGCAGCTTGGCGCCGGACACTTGGGCGGGCTACACCTTC
.,TRBD1,16,TRBV9,TRBJ2-7,CASSVGGQGTTYEQYF,TGTGCCAGCAGCGTTGGGGGACAGGGAACGACCTACGAGCAGTACTTC
few,.,12,TRBV13,TRBJ1-1,CASSGDGRGAFF,TGTGCCAGCAGCGGGGATGGGAGGGGAGCTTTCTTT
.,.,15,TRBV6-5,TRBJ1-4,CASSLPGQGFEKLFF,TGTGCCAGCAGTCTCCCGGGCCAGGGATTTGAAAAACTGTTTTTT
few,.,13,TRBV14,TRBJ1-4,CASQRAYNEKLFF,TGTGCCAGTCAGCGAGCTTATAATGAAAAACTGTTTTTT
few,TRBD1,18,TRBV7-8,TRBJ2-6,CASSPTDRDSSGANVLTF,TGTGCCAGCAGCCCTACGGACAGGGACTCGTCCGGGGCCAACGTCCTGACTTTC
few,.,18,TRBV2,TRBJ2-3,CASSDLYYREGGTDTQYF,TGTGCCAGCAGTGACCTATACTATCGAGAGGGCGGCACAGATACGCAGTATTTT
few,TRBD2,13,TRBV7-2,TRBJ2-2,CASSLGLVGELFF,TGTGCCAGCAGCCTGGGACTAGTTGGGGAGCTGTTTTTT